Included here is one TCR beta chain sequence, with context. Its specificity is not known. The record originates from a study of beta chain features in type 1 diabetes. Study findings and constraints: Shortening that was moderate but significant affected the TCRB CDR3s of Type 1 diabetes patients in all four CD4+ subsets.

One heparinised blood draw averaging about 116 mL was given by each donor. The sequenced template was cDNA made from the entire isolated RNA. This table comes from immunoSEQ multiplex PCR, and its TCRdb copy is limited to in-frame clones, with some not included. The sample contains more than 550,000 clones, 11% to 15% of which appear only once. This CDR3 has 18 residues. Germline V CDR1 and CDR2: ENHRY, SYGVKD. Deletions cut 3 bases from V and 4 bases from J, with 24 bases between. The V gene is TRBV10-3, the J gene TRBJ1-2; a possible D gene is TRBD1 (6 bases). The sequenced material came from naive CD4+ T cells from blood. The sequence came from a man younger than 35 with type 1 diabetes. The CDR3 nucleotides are TGTGCCATCAGTGACCCGACATCTACATCCAGGGGTGCCTATGGCTACACCTTC. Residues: CAISDPTSTSRGAYGYTF.